Below, 18 T cell receptor beta chains from the same sample are listed, as sequenced in a study of cytomegalovirus exposure and HLA in healthy donors. The PCR used 60 Vbeta and 13 Jbeta primers. The data were produced by immunoSEQ multiplex PCR, yet TCRdb's version contains in-frame clones alone and is incomplete. This repertoire includes 150,000 to 200,000 clones. Sequenced material: PBMCs. The receptors here all came from a woman aged 18-35 years in good health and CMV-seropositive.

The rearrangement links TRBV7-2 to TRBJ1-2, with 9 bases identical to TRBD1. The germline V gene has CDR1 SGHTA and CDR2 FQGNSA. This CDR3 has 15 residues. Germline trimming cut 3 bases from V and 2 bases from J; bases unmatched to any gene: 4. For the CDR3, the DNA is TGTGCCAGCAGCTTTGACAGGGGGGCCAACTATGGCTACACCTTC. This translates into CASSFDRGANYGYTF.

The chain joins TRBV11-3 to TRBJ2-3; 8 bases are shared with TRBD1. Germline V gives CDR1 SGHNT, CDR2 YENEEA. With V trimmed by 6 bases and J by 0 bases, 5 bases remained unmatched. The CDR3 is made up of 15 amino acids. The CDR3 is CASRDRTGSTDTQYF. DNA of the CDR3: TGTGCCAGCAGGGACCGGACAGGGAGCACAGATACGCAGTATTTT.

In DNA, the CDR3 is TGTGCCAGCAGCAGAGACAGGGGGCGAGCTTTCTTT. As protein: CASSRDRGRAFF. The gene calls are TRBV7-2 and TRBJ1-1, with 10 bases identical to TRBD1. V gave up 5 bases and J gave up 10 bases; unmatched junction bases: 4. Germline CDR1 and CDR2: SGHTA and FQGNSA. This CDR3 is built from 12 residues.

The rearrangement links TRBV29-1 to TRBJ2-2; D is unclear. The CDR3 spans 14 residues. Trimming shortened V by 3 bases and J by 0 bases, and 8 bases separated the two germline ends. Germline V gene data show CDR1 as SQVTM and CDR2 as ANQGSEA. CDR3 bases: TGCAGCGTTGATGGCAAAACGAACACCGGGGAGCTGTTTTTT. Encoded protein: CSVDGKTNTGELFF.

The CDR3 sequence is CASSFSDSQETQYF. In DNA, the CDR3 is TGTGCCAGCAGCTTCTCGGACAGTCAAGAGACCCAGTACTTC. This chain connects TRBV13 to TRBJ2-5, with a possible D match to TRBD1 (6 bases). CDR3 length: 14 amino acids. CDR1 and CDR2 (germline): PRHDT, FYEKMQ (reference sequence). Trimming took 3 bases from V and 2 from J, leaving 10 bases between them. The full variable domain, rest sourced from reference TRBV13 and TRBJ2-5, is AAGVIQSPRHLIKEKRETATLKCYPIPRHDTVYWYQQGPGQDPQFLISFYEKMQSDKGSIPDRFSAQQFSDYHSELNMSSLELGDSALYFCASSFSDSQETQYFGPGTRLLVL.

The chain is built from TRBV2 and TRBJ1-4; TRBD1 matches at 9 bases. Trimming cost V 5 bases and J 0 bases; bases outside gene matches: 4. CDR1 SNHLY and CDR2 FYNNEI come from the germline V gene. This CDR3 has 16 amino acids. CDR3 loop: CASSKDRGATNEKLFF. In DNA form, the CDR3 reads TGTGCCAGCAGTAAGGACAGGGGTGCAACTAATGAAAAACTGTTTTTT.

The V call is TRBV7-9, the J call TRBJ2-1; D uncertain. V was clipped by 2 bases and J by 5 bases, with 7 bases between them. The CDR3 length is 13 residues. Germline values: CDR1 SEHNR, CDR2 FQNEAQ (reference sequence). The CDR3 protein is CASSLSRDNEQFF. CDR3 bases: TGTGCCAGCAGCTTATCCCGGGACAATGAGCAGTTCTTC.

The gene calls are TRBV11-2 and TRBJ2-5; maybe TRBD2 (5 bases). CDR1 is SGHAT, CDR2 FQNNGV, per germline. The CDR3 sequence is 14 residues long. Deletions cut 6 bases from V and 1 base from J, with 12 bases between. DNA for the CDR3: TGTGCCAGCAGTTTTGACTACGTCCAAGAGACCCAGTACTTC. Translation gives CASSFDYVQETQYF.

The chain couples TRBV5-4 to TRBJ2-1; TRBD2 agrees at 15 bases. The ends lost 4 bases at V and 8 bases at J; junction bases unmatched: 4. The CDR3 sequence is 15 residues long. Germline V lookup: CDR1 SGHNT, CDR2 YYREEE (reference sequence). The CDR3 region is CASSPGTSGGYEQFF. The CDR3 DNA follows: TGTGCCAGCAGCCCAGGGACTAGCGGGGGGTATGAGCAGTTCTTC.

J is TRBJ2-7 and V is TRBV15, with D uncertain. V lost 0 bases, J lost 0 bases, and 9 bases lay in between. There are 15 residues in the CDR3. The V gene's germline CDR1 is LNHNV and CDR2 YYDKDF (reference sequence). CDR3 region: CATSREGRYSYEQYF. The CDR3 region has the DNA TGTGCCACCAGCAGAGAGGGCAGGTACTCCTACGAGCAGTACTTC.

Of note for this clone: The identical CDR3 is also encoded by other nucleotide sequences in the sample. The chain links TRBV5-1 to TRBJ2-7; 7 nucleotides line up with TRBD1. The CDR3 is 14 amino acids. Germline V lookup: CDR1 SGHRS, CDR2 YFSETQ. V lost 5 bases to trimming and J lost 1 base; unmatched junction nucleotides: 6. Here the CDR3 reads CASRTYRGSYEQYF. As DNA, the CDR3 is TGCGCCAGCAGGACATACAGGGGATCCTACGAGCAGTACTTC.

As to this clone: An end of the junction does not agree with germline; a read error may underlie this. V is TRBV15 and J is TRBJ1-1; D gene ambiguous. The germline V gene has CDR1 LNHNV and CDR2 YYDKDF (reference sequence). The CDR3 is 15 amino acids. This chain's CDR3 is CATSRDPKMNTEAFF. CDR3 DNA: TGTGCCACCAGCAGAGATCCAAAGATGAACACCGAAGCTTTCTTT.

This chain joins TRBV5-4 and TRBJ2-1; perhaps TRBD2 as D (5 bases). The CDR3 runs 15 residues. Germline loops: CDR1 SGHNT, CDR2 YYREEE (reference sequence). Trimming took 4 bases from V and 7 from J, leaving 18 bases between them. DNA for the CDR3: TGTGCCAGCAGCGGGAGTATGGTATTTCCAAATGAGCAGTTCTTC. Amino acid sequence: CASSGSMVFPNEQFF.

This chain joins TRBV28 and TRBJ1-5; D is perhaps TRBD1 (6 bases). The CDR3 consists of 16 residues. The ends were cut back, 6 bases at V and 0 bases at J, with 15 bases in the middle. Germline V CDR1 and CDR2: MDHEN, SYDVKM. The CDR3 coding sequence is TGTGCCAGCAGCCTAGGACAGCAGGCTAGCAATCAGCCCCAGCATTTT. Protein product: CASSLGQQASNQPQHF.

J is TRBJ2-7 and V is TRBV6-5; TRBD1 is a possible D gene (6 bases). There are 14 residues in the CDR3. Germline CDR1 MNHEY, CDR2 SVGAGI. Trimming cost V 5 bases and J 1 base, with 12 bases left between them. The CDR3 here is CASSTIQGSYEQYF. The CDR3 DNA is TGTGCCAGCAGTACGATACAGGGATCCTACGAGCAGTACTTC.

Remarks on this clone: This same CDR3 is encoded by further DNA sequences in the sample. The chain combines TRBV6-5 with TRBJ1-1; 9 bases map to TRBD1. The CDR3 has 14 residues. V lost 6 bases and J lost 3; bases outside the gene matches: 5. Germline CDR1 and CDR2: MNHEY and SVGAGI. The CDR3 bases are TGTGCCAGCAGCCTTGACAGGGGGGACACTGAAGCTTTCTTT. Encoded protein: CASSLDRGDTEAFF.

V and J are TRBV19 and TRBJ1-2; D possibly corresponds to TRBD1 (5 bases). The V and J ends lost 0 bases and 5 bases respectively, with 10 bases between them. The CDR3 is 14 amino acids. Germline values: CDR1 LNHDA, CDR2 SQIVND (reference sequence). CDR3 DNA: TGTGCCAGTAGTATAGATGGGGCTACGTATGGCTACACCTTC. It encodes CASSIDGATYGYTF.

The chain joins TRBV5-4 to TRBJ2-2, with D perhaps TRBD2 (7 bases). The CDR3 length is 16 residues. Germline CDR1 SGHNT, CDR2 YYREEE (reference sequence). With 4 bases removed from V and 3 bases from J, the gap between germline ends came to 16 bases. CDR3 sequence: CASSPKGRGDTGELFF. The CDR3 bases are TGTGCCAGCAGCCCTAAGGGGAGGGGGGACACCGGGGAGCTGTTTTTT.